Each of the 8 T cell receptor beta chains below was sequenced from the same sample in a study of shared clonotypes between healthy human individuals. The repertoire was sequenced with immunoSEQ multiplex PCR; TCRdb's copy has only in-frame clones and lacks some. Of about 2.4 million clones listed, under 95% are singletons. The sample consisted of naive CD4+ T cells from PBMCs. As for subset: CD45RA+ positively selected. The receptors originated from a man between 18 and 29 years old in good health. Some clones in this sample may be carry-over from other donors' samples.

J is TRBJ2-3 and V is TRBV5-1, with 9 nucleotides matching TRBD1. The germline CDR1 and CDR2 sequences are SGHRS and YFSETQ. V shed 4 bases and J 0 bases; nucleotides not matched to a gene: 18. The CDR3 is 20 residues long. The CDR3 DNA sequence: TGCGCCAGCAGCCGTAACGGACAGGGGTGGGTATCGGGTAGCACAGATACGCAGTATTTT. Translation gives CASSRNGQGWVSGSTDTQYF. Full variable domain (remainder filled in from reference TRBV5-1 and TRBJ2-3): KAGVTQTPRYLIKTRGQQVTLSCSPISGHRSVSWYQQTPGQGLQFLFEYFSETQRNKGNFPGRFSGRQFSNSRSEMNVSTLELGDSALYLCASSRNGQGWVSGSTDTQYFGPGTRLTVL.

This rearrangement joins TRBV27 to TRBJ1-6; D uncertain. This CDR3 has 14 residues. Germline V gene sequence: CDR1 MNHEY, CDR2 SMNVEV (reference sequence). V lost 6 bases and J 14 bases, leaving 20 bases between the germline ends. CDR3 nucleotides: TGTGCCAGCAGGGCTGAATCGAGAACCTCTGCCCTCCACTTT. Protein product: CASRAESRTSALHF.

V gene TRBV11-3 combines with J gene TRBJ2-1; 8 positions agree with TRBD2. With 3 bases clipped from V and 4 bases from J, the junction kept 5 bases outside the gene matches. Germline assignment: CDR1 SGHNT and CDR2 YENEEA. The CDR3 spans 15 residues. The CDR3 loop reads CASSLGLVVYNEQFF. The CDR3 DNA sequence: TGTGCCAGCAGCTTGGGACTAGTGGTGTACAATGAGCAGTTCTTC.

This chain links TRBV4-1 with TRBJ2-3; 13 nucleotides match TRBD2. Losses at the gene ends were 5 bases for V and 2 bases for J; bases not matched to a gene: 4. This CDR3 is 16 amino acids long. From germline, CDR1 is MGHRA and CDR2 YSYEKL. The CDR3: CASSYGLAGDTDTQYF. CDR3 nucleotides: TGCGCCAGCAGCTACGGACTAGCGGGAGACACAGATACGCAGTATTTT.

The table lists this clone with a count of one. The chain links TRBV5-1 to TRBJ2-1; 14 bases line up with TRBD2. CDR1 and CDR2 (germline): SGHRS, YFSETQ. The CDR3 totals 16 residues. Trimming took 4 bases from V and 7 from J; bases not matched to a gene: 7. The CDR3 DNA is TGCGCCAGCAGCCCGGGGACTAGCGGGAGTCGGAATGAGCAGTTCTTC. Protein sequence: CASSPGTSGSRNEQFF. The complete variable domain, with remaining parts taken from reference TRBV5-1 and TRBJ2-1, reads KAGVTQTPRYLIKTRGQQVTLSCSPISGHRSVSWYQQTPGQGLQFLFEYFSETQRNKGNFPGRFSGRQFSNSRSEMNVSTLELGDSALYLCASSPGTSGSRNEQFFGPGTRLTVL.

The V call is TRBV5-1, the J call TRBJ2-2; D unclear. The V end was cut by 5 bases, the J end by 0 bases, with 11 bases between. Germline values: CDR1 SGHRS, CDR2 YFSETQ. The CDR3 is 15 amino acids. CDR3 coding DNA: TGCGCCAGCAGATACGGTCGGGCGAACACCGGGGAGCTGTTTTTT. It encodes CASRYGRANTGELFF.

This chain's CDR3 is CASKRTGTGDNEQFF. In DNA form, the CDR3 reads TGTGCCAGCAAACGGACCGGGACAGGGGACAATGAGCAGTTCTTC. J is TRBJ2-1 and V is TRBV5-4, with TRBD1 identical over 10 bases. V shed 6 bases and J 5 bases; nucleotides not matched to a gene: 8. Germline V gene data show CDR1 as SGHNT and CDR2 as YYREEE (reference sequence). This CDR3 contains 15 residues.

In this sample, this clone turned up a few times. This chain uses TRBV7-2 with TRBJ1-2; TRBD1 matches 8 bases. CDR1 and CDR2 from the germline V gene are SGHTA and FQGNSA. The CDR3 covers 13 residues. V was pared by 6 bases and J by 4 bases, with 4 bases of the junction left unmatched. CDR3 amino acids: CASRETGGYGYTF. In DNA, the CDR3 is TGTGCCAGCAGGGAAACAGGGGGCTATGGCTACACCTTC.